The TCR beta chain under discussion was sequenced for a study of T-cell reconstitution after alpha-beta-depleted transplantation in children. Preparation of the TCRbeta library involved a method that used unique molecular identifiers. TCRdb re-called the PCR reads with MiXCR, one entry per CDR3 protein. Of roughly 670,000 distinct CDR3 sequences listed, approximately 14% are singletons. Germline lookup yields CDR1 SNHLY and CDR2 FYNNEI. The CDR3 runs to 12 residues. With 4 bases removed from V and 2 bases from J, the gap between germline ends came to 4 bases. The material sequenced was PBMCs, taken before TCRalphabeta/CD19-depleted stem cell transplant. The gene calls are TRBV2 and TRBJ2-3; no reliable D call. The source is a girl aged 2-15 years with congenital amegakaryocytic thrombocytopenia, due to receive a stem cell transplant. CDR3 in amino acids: CASSGVTDTQYF. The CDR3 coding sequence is TGTGCCAGCAGTGGTGTCACAGATACGCAGTATTTT.